A selection of T cell receptor beta chains follows, all from one sample in a study of blood T cell repertoires in COVID-19. Profiled with immunoSEQ multiplex PCR; TCRdb holds only in-frame clones, not every one. This sample yields 300,000 to 350,000 clones, of which less than 90% are seen a single time; roughly 1% belongs to the top ten. Sequenced sample: PBMCs or T cells enriched from blood (not recorded which). The receptors were gathered from a woman aged 30 to 39 who had recovered from COVID-19. Both conserved end residues are part of each CDR3. A D gene is named only where the DNA matches it firmly. Expanded clones are given a class, and other clones once, few, many or no size at all.

j_gene: TRBJ1-1; v_gene: TRBV19; d_gene: TRBD1; len: 16; abundance: -; CDR3aa: CASSMLGQGENTEAFF; CDR3nt: TGTGCCAGTAGTATGCTTGGGCAGGGGGAGAACACTGAAGCTTTCTTT
j_gene: TRBJ1-4; v_gene: TRBV19; d_gene: -; len: 15; abundance: once; CDR3aa: CASSIPIGGGEKLFF; CDR3nt: TGTGCCAGTAGTATACCGATAGGGGGTGGTGAAAAACTGTTTTTT
j_gene: TRBJ2-7; v_gene: TRBV5-1; d_gene: -; len: 15; abundance: -; CDR3aa: CASSPPLSSSYEQYF; CDR3nt: TGCGCCAGCAGCCCTCCCCTCTCGAGCTCCTACGAGCAGTACTTC
j_gene: TRBJ1-6; v_gene: TRBV28; d_gene: -; len: 14; abundance: -; CDR3aa: CASSPPRQNSPLHF; CDR3nt: TGTGCCAGCAGCCCTCCTAGACAGAATTCACCCCTCCACTTT
j_gene: TRBJ2-2; v_gene: TRBV13; d_gene: -; len: 14; abundance: -; CDR3aa: CASSPTPGAGELFF; CDR3nt: TGTGCCAGCAGCCCAACGCCGGGGGCCGGGGAGCTGTTTTTT
j_gene: TRBJ1-6; v_gene: TRBV7-2; d_gene: -; len: 12; abundance: -; CDR3aa: CASSRQDSPLHF; CDR3nt: TGTGCCAGCAGCCGACAGGATTCACCCCTCCACTTT
j_gene: TRBJ2-5; v_gene: TRBV3-1/TRBV3-2; d_gene: TRBD2; len: 15; abundance: -; CDR3aa: CASSSLAGTPSGQYF; CDR3nt: TGTGCCAGCAGCTCGTTAGCGGGGACCCCGAGCGGCCAGTACTTC
j_gene: TRBJ2-1; v_gene: TRBV6-5; d_gene: TRBD1; len: 14; abundance: -; CDR3aa: CASTSGTGRDEQFF; CDR3nt: TGTGCCAGCACCTCCGGGACAGGGAGGGATGAGCAGTTCTTC
j_gene: TRBJ1-2; v_gene: TRBV9; d_gene: TRBD1; len: 15; abundance: -; CDR3aa: CASSGRRDSREGYTF; CDR3nt: TGTGCCAGCAGCGGGCGAAGGGACAGCCGGGAAGGCTACACCTTC
j_gene: TRBJ2-2; v_gene: TRBV12-3/TRBV12-4; d_gene: TRBD2; len: 13; abundance: -; CDR3aa: CASTRGDTGELFF; CDR3nt: TGTGCCAGCACCCGGGGGGACACCGGGGAGCTGTTTTTT
j_gene: TRBJ1-3; v_gene: TRBV6-4; d_gene: -; len: 16; abundance: -; CDR3aa: CASSESKGGSGNTIYF; CDR3nt: TGTGCCAGCAGTGAGTCGAAAGGGGGCTCTGGAAACACCATATATTTT
j_gene: TRBJ1-4; v_gene: TRBV6-5; d_gene: TRBD1; len: 14; abundance: -; CDR3aa: CASRRGQGSEKLFF; CDR3nt: TGTGCCAGCAGACGGGGACAGGGTAGTGAAAAACTGTTTTTT
j_gene: TRBJ1-4; v_gene: TRBV9; d_gene: TRBD1; len: 13; abundance: -; CDR3aa: CASSATGGEKLFF; CDR3nt: TGTGCCAGCAGCGCGACAGGGGGCGAAAAACTGTTTTTT
j_gene: TRBJ2-1; v_gene: TRBV28; d_gene: TRBD1; len: 16; abundance: -; CDR3aa: CASSKVQGRAYNEQFF; CDR3nt: TGTGCCAGCAGTAAAGTACAGGGGCGCGCCTACAATGAGCAGTTCTTC
j_gene: TRBJ1-1; v_gene: TRBV5-8; d_gene: -; len: 12; abundance: once; CDR3aa: CASSWGLTEAFF; CDR3nt: TGTGCCAGCAGCTGGGGACTCACTGAAGCTTTCTTT
j_gene: TRBJ2-7; v_gene: TRBV28; d_gene: TRBD1; len: 13; abundance: -; CDR3aa: CASSLGQGDEQYF; CDR3nt: TGTGCCAGCAGTTTGGGACAGGGAGACGAGCAGTACTTC
j_gene: TRBJ2-3; v_gene: TRBV29-1; d_gene: TRBD2; len: 17; abundance: -; CDR3aa: CSVDPLASGGAGDTQYF; CDR3nt: TGCAGCGTAGACCCATTGGCTAGCGGGGGGGCAGGAGATACGCAGTATTTT
j_gene: TRBJ2-3; v_gene: TRBV18; d_gene: TRBD1; len: 14; abundance: -; CDR3aa: CASSRGQATDTQYF; CDR3nt: TGTGCCAGCTCACGCGGACAGGCGACAGATACGCAGTATTTT
j_gene: TRBJ1-5; v_gene: TRBV2; d_gene: -; len: 13; abundance: -; CDR3aa: CASTWHEDQPQHF; CDR3nt: TGTGCCAGCACCTGGCACGAAGATCAGCCCCAGCATTTT
j_gene: TRBJ1-6; v_gene: TRBV6-4; d_gene: TRBD1; len: 14; abundance: -; CDR3aa: CASSAEGQISPLHF; CDR3nt: TGTGCCAGCAGTGCCGAGGGACAGATTTCACCCCTCCACTTT
j_gene: TRBJ2-1; v_gene: TRBV7-2; d_gene: TRBD1; len: 16; abundance: -; CDR3aa: CASSFGTEPSYNEQFF; CDR3nt: TGTGCCAGCAGCTTCGGGACAGAACCCTCCTACAATGAGCAGTTCTTC
j_gene: TRBJ2-5; v_gene: TRBV4-1; d_gene: -; len: 16; abundance: -; CDR3aa: CASRQGLGGGQETQYF; CDR3nt: TGCGCCAGCCGACAGGGCCTTGGTGGGGGGCAAGAGACCCAGTACTTC
j_gene: TRBJ2-7; v_gene: TRBV27; d_gene: TRBD1; len: 15; abundance: -; CDR3aa: CASRRPGQGSHEQYF; CDR3nt: TGTGCCAGCAGGCGACCGGGACAGGGGTCCCACGAGCAGTACTTC
j_gene: TRBJ1-2; v_gene: TRBV30; d_gene: TRBD1; len: 16; abundance: -; CDR3aa: CASKDGAGGSGYGYTF; CDR3nt: TGTGCCAGTAAGGACGGGGCAGGGGGTAGCGGCTATGGCTACACCTTC
j_gene: TRBJ1-1; v_gene: TRBV27; d_gene: -; len: 15; abundance: -; CDR3aa: CASSPTVFVNTEAFF; CDR3nt: TGTGCCAGCAGCCCGACTGTGTTCGTGAACACTGAAGCTTTCTTT